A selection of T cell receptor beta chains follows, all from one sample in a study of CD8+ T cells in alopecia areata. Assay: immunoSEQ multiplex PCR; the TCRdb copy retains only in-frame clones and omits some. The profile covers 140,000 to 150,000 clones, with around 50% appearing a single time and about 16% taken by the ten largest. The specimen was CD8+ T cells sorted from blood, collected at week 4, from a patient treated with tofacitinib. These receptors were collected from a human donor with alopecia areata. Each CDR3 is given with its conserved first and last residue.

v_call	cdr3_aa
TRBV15	CATFDSPNYGYTF
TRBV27	CASSWTGAFLYGYTF
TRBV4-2	CASSQDPGQGNSPLHF
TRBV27	CASSPVGTQETQYF
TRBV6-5	CASSYSEGQEAFF
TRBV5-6	CASILGGEQFF
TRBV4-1	CASSQTGTLYGYTF
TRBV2	CASSSGGDGNEQYF
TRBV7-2	CASSFLGRNTGELFF
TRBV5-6	CASSSGTNSYEQYF
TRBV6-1	CASSGRGQNYEQYF
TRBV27	CASSEGGHEQYF
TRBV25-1	CASAAAGSYEQYF
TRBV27	CASSRPGGVSYNEQFF
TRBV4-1	CASSHLGLDTEAFF
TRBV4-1	CASSQAQRTEGRGNEQFF
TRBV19	CASSIDPGPDVGPLHF
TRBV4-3	CASSQDSPGLKGDSPLHF
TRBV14	CASSQGYRTGKLNTEAFF
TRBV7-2	CASSLAWPGARYQPQHF
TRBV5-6	CASVLTGVDEKLFF
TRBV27	CASSLLLAGGTNEQFF
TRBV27	CASSFMAGLAGELFF
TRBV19	CASSWMVGEQFF
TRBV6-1	CASRHRIGAYEQYF
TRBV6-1	CASSALRGARTDTQYF
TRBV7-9	CATLVGNLRFF
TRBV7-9	CASSYGQGVKETQYF
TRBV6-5	CASSYLGTGLNSPLHF
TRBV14	CASSHFNGTRYEQYF
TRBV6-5	CASSYGPQGVVYGYTF
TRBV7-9	CASSYNEQFF